One sample yielded the 32 T cell receptor beta chains listed below, sequenced in a study of CD8 T cells in Susac syndrome. Random hexamers primed reverse transcription of about 0.5 to 1 ug RNA. TCRdb reprocessed the immunoSEQ multiplex PCR reads with MiXCR, giving one entry per CDR3 protein. Of some 150,000 distinct CDR3 sequences listed, over 95% are singletons. The sequenced sample consisted of CD8+ T cells from PBMCs. The receptors were sampled from a human donor with multiple sclerosis.

J is TRBJ1-2 and V is TRBV5-1; the match to TRBD1 covers 7 bases. CDR3 length: 15 amino acids. The ends lost 3 bases at V and 2 bases at J; junction bases unmatched: 7. Germline CDR1 reads SGHRS; CDR2 reads YFSETQ. The CDR3 DNA reads as TGCGCCAGCAGCTACCGGGACAGTAGGAACTATGGCTACACCTTC. Amino acids: CASSYRDSRNYGYTF.

V usage is TRBV27 and J usage is TRBJ2-3; D may match TRBD1 or TRBD2 (5 bases each). Germline V gene data show CDR1 as MNHEY and CDR2 as SMNVEV (reference sequence). This CDR3 is built from 17 residues. V shed 7 bases and J shed 2 bases, with 22 bases lying between them. Here the CDR3 DNA reads TGTGCCAGCAACGATCTTCCAGGGACGTACATCACAGATACGCAGTATTTT. Protein sequence: CASNDLPGTYITDTQYF.

This clonotype is a singleton in its sample. CDR3 nucleotide sequence: TGCGCCAGCAGCTTCAAGGAGGCAAACACTGAAGCTTTCTTT. Amino acids: CASSFKEANTEAFF. The chain has TRBV5-1 and TRBJ1-1; D unresolved. Trimming left V 2 bases short and J 2 bases short, with 10 bases between. In germline, CDR1 is SGHRS, CDR2 YFSETQ. The CDR3 totals 14 residues.

This chain connects TRBV4-2 to TRBJ2-1, with 11 positions matching TRBD2. The germline V gene has CDR1 LGHNA and CDR2 YNFKEQ. CDR3 length: 17 amino acids. V gave up 2 bases and J gave up 8 bases; unmatched junction bases: 11. CDR3 bases: TGTGCCAGCAGCCAATATACTAGCGGGGGCTTTCCCCATGAGCAGTTCTTC. Its protein product is CASSQYTSGGFPHEQFF.

The chain uses TRBV2 and TRBJ2-1; D is perhaps TRBD1 (6 bases). This CDR3 comprises 10 residues. Germline V gene sequence: CDR1 SNHLY, CDR2 FYNNEI. Trimming pared 4 bases from V and 15 bases from J, leaving 10 bases between. The CDR3 DNA is TGTGCCAGCAGTGCACCCAGGGGGTTCTTC. The encoded protein is CASSAPRGFF.

The chain recombines TRBV18 with TRBJ2-7; D is possibly TRBD1 (5 bases). The CDR3 totals 16 residues. The germline V gene has CDR1 KGHSH and CDR2 LQKENI. V was clipped by 2 bases and J by 3 bases, with 17 bases between them. In DNA form, the CDR3 reads TGTGCCAGCTCACCAGAGATCGGCAGGGAAAACTACGAGCAGTACTTC. Protein product: CASSPEIGRENYEQYF. Supplemented by reference TRBV18 and TRBJ2-7, the full variable domain reads NAGVMQNPRHLVRRRGQEARLRCSPMKGHSHVYWYRQLPEEGLKFMVYLQKENIIDESGMPKERFSAEFPKEGPSILRIQQVVRGDSAAYFCASSPEIGRENYEQYFGPGTRLTVT.

The chain carries TRBV20-1 and TRBJ2-1, with D possibly being TRBD1 (6 bases). This CDR3 comprises 15 residues. V was pared by 0 bases and J by 9 bases, with 18 bases between. Germline V gives CDR1 DFQATT, CDR2 SNEGSKA (reference sequence). The CDR3 nucleotides are TGCAGTGCTAGAGAGGCAACAGGGATATTAGGTGAGCAGTTCTTC. Its translation: CSAREATGILGEQFF.

The chain recombines TRBV29-1 with TRBJ1-1; D is perhaps TRBD1 (6 bases). Trimming pared 2 bases from V and 6 bases from J, leaving 13 bases between. Germline CDR1 is SQVTM and CDR2 is ANQGSEA. The CDR3 covers 13 residues. The CDR3 protein is CSVEPREGAEAFF. CDR3 bases: TGCAGCGTTGAACCCAGGGAGGGGGCTGAAGCTTTCTTT.

This clonotype was seen just once. The rearrangement joins TRBV7-8 to TRBJ1-2, with D maybe TRBD1 (5 bases). Trimming shortened V by 5 bases and J by 6 bases, and 16 bases separated the two germline ends. The CDR3 consists of 14 residues. The germline CDR1 and CDR2 sequences are SGHVS and FQNEAQ. CDR3: CASSPRVGGDGYTF. The CDR3 coding sequence is TGTGCCAGCAGCCCGCGTGTGGGAGGGGATGGCTACACCTTC. The variable domain in full, completed from reference TRBV7-8 and TRBJ1-2, reads GAGVSQSPRYKVAKRGQDVALRCDPISGHVSLFWYQQALGQGPEFLTYFQNEAQLDKSGLPSDRFFAERPEGSVSTLKIQRTQQEDSAVYLCASSPRVGGDGYTFGSGTRLTVV.

This sequence joins TRBV9 and TRBJ2-7, with D possibly TRBD1 on 6 matching bases. Deletions cut 0 bases from V and 5 bases from J, with 9 bases between. This CDR3 is 13 amino acids long. The germline V gene encodes CDR1 SGDLS and CDR2 YYNGEE. CDR3 DNA sequence: TGTGCCAGCAGCGTAGGAGGGGGAGACGAGCAGTACTTC. It yields the protein CASSVGGGDEQYF. The full variable domain, with the rest looked up from reference TRBV9 and TRBJ2-7, is DSGVTQTPKHLITATGQRVTLRCSPRSGDLSVYWYQQSLDQGLQFLIQYYNGEERAKGNILERFSAQQFPDLHSELNLSSLELGDSALYFCASSVGGGDEQYFGPGTRLTVT.

The CDR3 region is CASSQVSGDYNEQFF. The CDR3 nucleotides are TGCGCCAGCAGCCAAGTTAGCGGGGACTACAATGAGCAGTTCTTC. The chain is built from TRBV4-1 and TRBJ2-1, with 8 bases fitting TRBD2. This CDR3 contains 15 residues. Germline values: CDR1 MGHRA, CDR2 YSYEKL. Germline trimming cut 1 base from V and 3 bases from J; bases unmatched to any gene: 2.

This sequence joins TRBV6-4 and TRBJ2-7; TRBD2 aligns across 8 bases. The junction had 9 bases not matched to a gene; V was cut back by 7 bases and J by 10 bases. Germline V gene lookup returns CDR1 MRHNA and CDR2 SNTAGT. The CDR3 loop spans 12 amino acids. The CDR3 loop reads CASTGRVGGQYV. Written as DNA, the CDR3 is TGTGCCAGCACCGGGAGGGTGGGCGGTCAGTACGTC.

The chain joins TRBV7-3 to TRBJ2-1; 10 bases are shared with TRBD1. The CDR3 has 15 amino acids. Germline V gene sequence: CDR1 SGHTA, CDR2 FQGTGA. V lost 2 bases to trimming and J lost 8 bases; unmatched junction nucleotides: 6. CDR3 protein: CASSLAGQGSDEQFF. In DNA, the CDR3 is TGTGCCAGCAGCTTAGCGGGACAGGGGTCGGATGAGCAGTTCTTC. Looking up the rest from reference TRBV7-3 and TRBJ2-1 gives the full variable domain: GAGVSQTPSNKVTEKGKYVELRCDPISGHTALYWYRQSLGQGPEFLIYFQGTGAADDSGLPNDRFFAVRPEGSVSTLKIQRTERGDSAVYLCASSLAGQGSDEQFFGPGTRLTVL.

A single count supports this clonotype. The chain carries TRBV12-3 or TRBV12-4 and TRBJ2-3; 9 nucleotides match TRBD2. The V segment lost 2 bases and the J segment 0 bases; nucleotides outside the gene matches: 0. The CDR3 runs 15 residues. CDR3 amino acids: CASSLLAGSTDTQYF. Written as DNA, the CDR3 is TGTGCCAGCAGTTTACTAGCGGGGAGCACAGATACGCAGTATTTT.

The chain recombines TRBV20-1 with TRBJ1-2; D unresolved. The V gene's germline CDR1 is DFQATT and CDR2 SNEGSKA (reference sequence). The CDR3 length is 14 residues. The V end was cut by 1 base, the J end by 1 base, with 10 bases between. The CDR3 bases are TGCAGTGCTAGAGCCTTGGCCAATAACTATGGCTACACCTTC. Encoded protein: CSARALANNYGYTF.

The V and J genes are TRBV29-1 and TRBJ1-4; 9 positions match TRBD1. With V trimmed by 1 base and J by 7 bases, 4 bases remained unmatched. The germline V gene has CDR1 SQVTM and CDR2 ANQGSEA. This CDR3 has 14 amino acids. CDR3 coding DNA: TGCAGCGTTGAAGCCGGGACAGGGTTTGAAAAACTGTTTTTT. Encoded protein: CSVEAGTGFEKLFF.

The chain carries TRBV25-1 and TRBJ2-5; TRBD1 aligns across 7 bases. Germline CDR1 reads MGHDK; CDR2 reads SYGVNS. This CDR3 comprises 12 residues. V shed 9 bases and J 4 bases; nucleotides not matched to a gene: 5. CDR3 residues: CASIGGAETQYF. In DNA form, the CDR3 reads TGTGCCAGTATAGGGGGCGCAGAGACCCAGTACTTC.

This chain connects TRBV12-3 or TRBV12-4 to TRBJ1-5, with 7 bases that match TRBD1. The CDR3 runs to 16 residues. The junction had 6 bases not matched to a gene; V was cut back by 2 bases and J by 2 bases. For the CDR3, the DNA is TGTGCCAGCAGTTTACAGGGGGGAATCGGCAATCAGCCCCAGCATTTT. Amino acids: CASSLQGGIGNQPQHF.

This clonotype occurred once. The chain recombines TRBV6-6 with TRBJ1-2, with TRBD1 matching 7 bases. With V trimmed by 8 bases and J by 8 bases, 5 bases remained unmatched. Germline CDR1 is MNHNY and CDR2 is SVGAGI (reference sequence). The CDR3 extends over 11 amino acids. CDR3 sequence: CASVTGAGYTF. CDR3 in DNA: TGTGCCAGCGTAACAGGGGCCGGCTACACCTTC.

The chain uses TRBV27 and TRBJ2-1; D is perhaps TRBD1 or TRBD2 (6 bases each). This CDR3 contains 16 residues. Germline V gene data show CDR1 as MNHEY and CDR2 as SMNVEV (reference sequence). V dropped 0 bases and J dropped 2 bases, with 11 bases sitting between them. For the CDR3, the DNA is TGTGCCAGCAGTTTATCAGGGGGGTGGGCCTACAATGAGCAGTTCTTC. It yields the protein CASSLSGGWAYNEQFF.

The chain has TRBV20-1 and TRBJ2-6; D not resolved. There are 14 residues in the CDR3. The V gene's germline CDR1 is DFQATT and CDR2 SNEGSKA (reference sequence). V was clipped by 3 bases and J by 0 bases, with 6 bases between them. For the CDR3, the DNA is TGCAGTGCTAGGGCCTTCTCTGGGGCCAACGTCCTGACTTTC. Its translation is CSARAFSGANVLTF.

The chain is built from TRBV3-1 and TRBJ2-7; possibly TRBD1 for D (5 bases). From germline, CDR1 is LGHDT and CDR2 YNNKEL (reference sequence). This CDR3 is built from 16 residues. V was cut by 3 bases and J by 2 bases, with 17 bases left in between. The CDR3 reads CASSHPSGRAPYEQYF. CDR3 nucleotides: TGTGCCAGCAGCCACCCCTCGGGCAGGGCCCCCTACGAGCAGTACTTC.

The genes are TRBV10-3 and TRBJ1-1, with D possibly TRBD1 on 5 matching bases. The CDR3 is made up of 13 amino acids. V was trimmed by 5 bases and J by 5 bases, leaving 12 bases between them. Germline CDR1 is ENHRY and CDR2 is SYGVKD. CDR3 protein: CAISNEEGTEAFF. The CDR3 region has the DNA TGTGCCATCAGTAACGAGGAGGGGACTGAAGCTTTCTTT.

The chain uses TRBV11-2 and TRBJ2-3; no clear D. The CDR3 has 15 residues. Germline V gene lookup returns CDR1 SGHAT and CDR2 FQNNGV. V gave up 5 bases and J gave up 0 bases, with 12 bases separating them. Here the CDR3 reads CASSPPLGSTDTQYF. In DNA, the CDR3 is TGTGCCAGCAGCCCCCCCCTGGGTAGCACAGATACGCAGTATTTT.

The J gene is TRBJ2-7, the V gene TRBV5-1; TRBD1 might be the D (6 bases). The V end lost 2 bases, the J end lost 5 bases, and 14 bases lay between the germline ends. From germline, CDR1 is SGHRS and CDR2 YFSETQ. There are 14 residues in the CDR3. The CDR3 reads CASSFGTGSDEQYV. The CDR3 nucleotides are TGCGCCAGCAGCTTCGGTACAGGGTCCGACGAGCAGTACGTC.

The V and J genes are TRBV29-1 and TRBJ1-2; TRBD1 might be the D (5 bases). The V and J ends lost 8 bases and 3 bases respectively, with 19 bases between them. The V gene's germline CDR1 is SQVTM and CDR2 ANQGSEA. This CDR3 has 14 residues. CDR3 DNA sequence: TGCAGCTCACTGTCGGCTGTGACAGACTATGGCTACACCTTC. Translated, it gives CSSLSAVTDYGYTF. The full variable domain, completed using reference TRBV29-1 and TRBJ1-2, is SAVISQKPSRDICQRGTSLTIQCQVDSQVTMMFWYRQQPGQSLTLIATANQGSEATYESGFVIDKFPISRPNLTFSTLTVSNMSPEDSSIYLCSSLSAVTDYGYTFGSGTRLTVV.

The rearrangement joins TRBV28 to TRBJ1-2; weak D call: TRBD1 (6 bases). CDR1 and CDR2 (germline): MDHEN, SYDVKM. The V end was cut by 7 bases, the J end by 4 bases, with 19 bases between. This CDR3 spans 15 amino acids. The CDR3 sequence: CASTTIRGPLYGYTF. As DNA, the CDR3 is TGTGCCAGCACTACGATCCGGGGGCCTCTCTATGGCTACACCTTC.

V is TRBV27 and J is TRBJ2-5; the D gene is possibly TRBD1 (5 bases). Between the trimmed V and J ends, which lost 6 bases and 4 bases, there was a span of 12 bases. CDR3 length: 13 residues. Germline loops: CDR1 MNHEY, CDR2 SMNVEV (reference sequence). The CDR3 protein is CASSTEQAETQYF. As DNA, the CDR3 is TGTGCCAGCAGCACCGAACAGGCAGAGACCCAGTACTTC.

The V and J genes are TRBV27 and TRBJ1-1; D not resolved. The CDR3 extends over 15 amino acids. Trimming removed 0 bases from V and 0 bases from J, with 8 bases in between. Germline loops: CDR1 MNHEY, CDR2 SMNVEV (reference sequence). The CDR3 reads CASSLSPNMNTEAFF. The CDR3, as DNA: TGTGCCAGCAGTTTATCCCCAAACATGAACACTGAAGCTTTCTTT.

The chain recombines TRBV12-3 or TRBV12-4 with TRBJ2-1; TRBD2 matches at 8 bases. The CDR3 runs 13 residues. V shed 6 bases and J 8 bases; nucleotides not matched to a gene: 6. CDR3 nucleotides: TGTGCCAGCAGCCCCGGACTAGCCCATGAGCAGTTCTTC. Encoded protein: CASSPGLAHEQFF.

V and J are TRBV29-1 and TRBJ2-7, with D possibly being TRBD2 (6 bases). Trimming left V 0 bases short and J 3 bases short, with 15 bases between. This CDR3 is built from 15 residues. Germline assignment: CDR1 SQVTM and CDR2 ANQGSEA. The CDR3 nucleotides are TGCAGCGTTGAAGATGGTAGCGGAGAAGGCTACGAGCAGTACTTC. This translates into CSVEDGSGEGYEQYF.

This sequence joins TRBV13 and TRBJ1-5, with TRBD1 matching over 7 bases. From germline, CDR1 is PRHDT and CDR2 FYEKMQ (reference sequence). The V gene end was trimmed by 0 bases and the J gene end by 6 bases; junction bases not matched to a gene: 2. The CDR3 length is 14 residues. Here the CDR3 reads CASSLGTGFQPQHF. The DNA for the CDR3 is TGTGCCAGCAGCTTAGGGACAGGGTTTCAGCCCCAGCATTTT.